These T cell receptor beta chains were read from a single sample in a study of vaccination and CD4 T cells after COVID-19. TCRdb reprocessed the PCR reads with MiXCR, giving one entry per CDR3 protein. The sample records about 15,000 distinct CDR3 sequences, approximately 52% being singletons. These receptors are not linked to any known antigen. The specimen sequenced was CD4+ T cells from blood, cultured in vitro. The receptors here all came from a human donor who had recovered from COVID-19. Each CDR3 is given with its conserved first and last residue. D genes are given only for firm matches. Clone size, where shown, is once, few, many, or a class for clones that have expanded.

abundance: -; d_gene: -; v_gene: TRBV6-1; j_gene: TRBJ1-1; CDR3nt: TGTGCCAGCAGTGAATTTAGAGCCATGAACACTGAAGCTTTCTTT; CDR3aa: CASSEFRAMNTEAFF
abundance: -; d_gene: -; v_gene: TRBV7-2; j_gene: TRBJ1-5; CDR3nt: TGTGCCAGCAGCTTCTGGTTGGACCCTAGCAATCAGCCCCAGCATTTT; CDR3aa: CASSFWLDPSNQPQHF
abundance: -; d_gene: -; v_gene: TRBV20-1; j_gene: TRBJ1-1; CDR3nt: TGCAGTGCCCGGGGGGGACTGAACGGGTACACTGAAGCTTTCTTT; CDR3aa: CSARGGLNGYTEAFF
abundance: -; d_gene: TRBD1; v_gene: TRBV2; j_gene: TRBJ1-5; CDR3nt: TGTGCCAGCAGTGGACAGGGTGCTCGGCAGCCCCAGCATTTT; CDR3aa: CASSGQGARQPQHF
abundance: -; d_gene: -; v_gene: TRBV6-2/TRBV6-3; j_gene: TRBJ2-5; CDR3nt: TGTGCCAGCAGTTATTGGGGGCAAGAGACCCAGTACTTC; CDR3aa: CASSYWGQETQYF
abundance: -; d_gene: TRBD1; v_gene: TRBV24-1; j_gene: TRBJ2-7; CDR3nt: TGTGCCACCAGTGATCCGGGGGACAGGAACTACGAGCAGTACTTC; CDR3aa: CATSDPGDRNYEQYF
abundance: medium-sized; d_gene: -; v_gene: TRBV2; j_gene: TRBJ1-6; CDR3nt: TGTGCCAGCAGCGGGAGAAACGGTAATTCACCCCTCCACTTT; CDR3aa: CASSGRNGNSPLHF
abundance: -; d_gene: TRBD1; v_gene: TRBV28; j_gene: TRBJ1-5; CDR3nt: TGTGCCAGCAGCCAGGGGGCGTTTAGCAATCAGCCCCAGCATTTT; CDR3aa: CASSQGAFSNQPQHF
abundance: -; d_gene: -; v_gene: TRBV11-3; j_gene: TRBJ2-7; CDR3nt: TGTGCCAGCAGCTTTACCCCCTACGAGCAGTACTTC; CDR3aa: CASSFTPYEQYF
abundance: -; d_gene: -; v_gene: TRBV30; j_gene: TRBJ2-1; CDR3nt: TGTGCCTGGAGTGTACTGGCAGTCAATGAGCAGTTCTTC; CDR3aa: CAWSVLAVNEQFF